This T cell receptor beta chain appears in the sequencing data of a study of blood T cell repertoires in COVID-19. Assignments of participants to cohorts depended upon their own reported clinical history. The length of the CDR3 is 15 residues. Germline V CDR1 and CDR2: LGHDT, YNNKEL (reference sequence). The junction had 9 bases not matched to a gene; V was cut back by 5 bases and J by 7 bases. The table came from immunoSEQ multiplex PCR; TCRdb's copy has only in-frame clones and leaves some out. The sample has about 300,000 clones, roughly 90% seen once. This TCR came from a woman between 50 and 59 years old who had been exposed to COVID-19. The chain links TRBV3-1 (or the pseudogene TRBV3-2) to TRBJ2-7; 12 bases are a match to TRBD2. The sequencing input was PBMCs or T cells enriched from blood (not recorded which). In DNA, the CDR3 is TGTGCCAGCAGCGAACGCCCGCTAGCGGGGGGGGAGCAGTACTTC. This translates into CASSERPLAGGEQYF.